This TCR beta chain appears in the sequencing data of a study of shared T cell receptors in the human thymus (dated by TCRdb to about 2021). Notes on the research overall: The study investigated the way shared, self-reactive T-cell receptor alpha chains are produced in the human thymus.

In its sample, this clone was seen a few times. The antigen this receptor binds is unknown. One base away there is no much larger clone; base qualities are not given. Receptor libraries were prepared by the immunoSEQ multiplex PCR assay. TCRdb holds this immuneACCESS table with in-frame rearrangements only. Some clones are missing; in checked studies, unresolved V genes explain under half, and the rest has no known cause. Present in this sample are roughly 660,000 clones, 88% of which were seen just once. Approximately 0.011% of the sample lies in the top ten. The CDR1 and CDR2 encoded by the germline V gene are MNHEY and SVGAGI. V loses 0 bases, J loses 6 bases, and the germline ends lie 12 bases apart. Inclusive of the bounding cysteine and phenylalanine, the CDR3 is 15 residues long. Only CDR3 DNA remains: 45 bases, in frame from the first base. These sequences were also reported in another study, on human thymus T cells. The second study's paper adds: In Finland, the donors were immunologically healthy infants who were having open corrective cardiac surgery for congenital heart defects. Thymus tissue was obtained as surgical resects removed during corrective cardiac surgery. Both the thymic and the peripheral blood repertoires appeared to show biased V and J gene segment usage. The related research found that thymic TCR repertoires overlapped highly between unrelated individuals. The study used under ten infant thymus samples plus four related peripheral blood samples to characterize TCR alpha and beta repertoires. The infant donors were roughly 6 to 244 days old, and the cohort included about 6 males and two females. After being mechanically released from the tissue, thymocytes were kept at -70 degrees C in pellets of roughly 8.5-34 million cells. Genomic DNA was extracted from frozen cell pellets with a QIAsymphony instrument. The immunoSEQ multiplex PCR assay was used to amplify the TCRB and TCRAD loci from a standardized quantity of quality-controlled genomic DNA. Amplicons spanned the V(D)J region at a length sufficient to cover the CDR3 and identify V and J genes. The commercial immunoSEQ service was used to sequence amplicons on an Illumina platform. Primer bias and sequencing errors were corrected using previously described methods, and TCRAD and TCRB definitions followed the IMGT database. The repertoires were analysed using immunoSEQ Analyzer 3.0 and VDJTools for basic statistics, V/J segment usage, diversity estimates, rarefaction and pairwise overlap. Diversity was estimated with Chao1, ChaoE, Efron-Thisted, Shannon and inverse Simpson indices, and also on datasets down-sampled to the smallest sample. Repertoire overlap was determined by strict matching of CDR3 nucleotide sequence, V gene and J gene, and Jaccard-based multidimensional scaling clustering was applied. On average, thymus samples gave about 750,000 unique TCRB clonotypes, whereas blood samples gave 75,000 to 95,000.

The chain couples TRBV6-5 to TRBJ2-1; no D gene call is confident. The receptor's source is a boy younger than two with a congenital heart defect. Donor details come from another sample of the same person, matched by shared clones. Material for sequencing was thymocytes. The CDR3 protein: CASSYSSRPGNEQFF. DNA sequence: TGTGCCAGCAGTTACTCGAGCCGTCCGGGCAATGAGCAGTTCTTC.